A selection of T cell receptor beta chains follows, all from one sample in a study of blood T cell repertoires in COVID-19. Produced via immunoSEQ multiplex PCR; TCRdb's table is partial and in-frame only. The profile shows 250,000 to 400,000 clones, roughly nine tenths of them singletons. The specimen was peripheral blood. These receptors all stem from a woman between 25 and 40 years old with COVID-19, enrolled during active disease. CDR3s leave out the opening cysteine and the closing phenylalanine or tryptophan. Fields, in order: J gene, CDR3 length, V gene, CDR3 protein.

TRBJ1-2 10 TRBV12-5 ASGLTARGYT
TRBJ1-2 11 TRBV2 ASNELRASGYT
TRBJ2-1 17 TRBV7-2 ASSLRYLAGGLRDNEQF
TRBJ2-4 13 TRBV18 ASSPQRIAKNIQY
TRBJ1-3 12 TRBV3-1/TRBV3-2 ASSQGGGLNTIY
TRBJ1-1 11 TRBV5-4 ASSFQINTEAF
TRBJ2-2 14 TRBV11-1 ASSLLSRASTGELF
TRBJ1-1 11 TRBV11-3 ASSLAGNTEAF
TRBJ2-7 13 TRBV6-6 ASSYGTGPSYEQY
TRBJ1-5 14 TRBV19 ASSIGGQGGNQPQH
TRBJ1-1 12 TRBV30 AWSAGQGAGEAF
TRBJ1-3 12 TRBV15 ATSRGGAGNTIY
TRBJ1-2 15 TRBV5-1 ASSLGTGNKPLYGYT
TRBJ1-2 13 TRBV19 ASSIAPDRLYGYT
TRBJ2-1 14 TRBV18 ASSKQGDGYYNEQF
TRBJ1-5 13 TRBV28 ASSRTQGAPQPQH
TRBJ2-7 13 TRBV28 ASSSPDRGPYEQY
TRBJ1-5 11 TRBV7-2 ASSLLSNQPQH
TRBJ1-4 16 TRBV5-5 ASSLLSQVESTNEKLF
TRBJ2-2 15 TRBV15 ATSRDLLAGVTGELF
TRBJ1-4 12 TRBV3-1/TRBV3-2 ASSQVQGNEKLF
TRBJ2-1 14 TRBV19 ARRTGGRPTYNEQF
TRBJ2-2 15 TRBV18 ASSPLGLAGNTGELF
TRBJ2-7 13 TRBV28 ASRSPSTGSGEQY
TRBJ2-7 15 TRBV13 ASSLVEKGGWSYEQY
TRBJ2-7 12 TRBV7-9 ASTPGGWDYEQY
TRBJ1-2 10 TRBV6-1 ASSDPSPSYT
TRBJ2-1 9 TRBV12-3/TRBV12-4 ASSFREGQF
TRBJ2-3 12 TRBV9 ASRGRESTDTQY
TRBJ1-6 13 TRBV2 ASRVEDTYNSPLH
TRBJ1-2 12 TRBV19 ASSSGQGAGGYT
TRBJ2-7 9 TRBV3-1/TRBV3-2 ASSQAQEQY
TRBJ2-1 16 TRBV19 ASSTQVGGRQYYNEQF
TRBJ1-5 11 TRBV12-3/TRBV12-4 ASKTGSNQPQH
TRBJ1-1 12 TRBV9 ASSVGGSDTEAF